These 23 T cell receptor beta chains were all obtained from the same sample, sequenced in a study of cytomegalovirus exposure and HLA in healthy donors. In the PCR, 60 Vbeta and 13 Jbeta primers were used. This table comes from immunoSEQ multiplex PCR, and its TCRdb copy is limited to in-frame clones, with some not included. The sample yields more than 150,000 clones, more than 80% seen once. The specimen sequenced was PBMCs. Every receptor here comes from a woman in her 50s in good health and CMV-seropositive.

The chain employs TRBV4-3 and TRBJ1-2, with 9 bases lining up with TRBD1. CDR3 length equals 15 residues. The ends lost 1 base at V and 1 base at J; junction bases unmatched: 1. Germline CDR1 is LGHNA and CDR2 is YSLEER. CDR3 region: CASSQGTGDNYGYTF. The CDR3 nucleotides are TGCGCCAGCAGCCAAGGGACAGGGGATAACTATGGCTACACCTTC.

This clone came up a few times. CDR3 nucleotide sequence: TGTGCCAGCAGCGCAACAGGTGACCCGTACGAGCAGTACTTC. It translates to CASSATGDPYEQYF. This rearrangement joins TRBV5-6 to TRBJ2-7; weak D call: TRBD1 (5 bases). Germline V CDR1 and CDR2: SGHDT, YYEEEE. V was trimmed by 4 bases and J by 4 bases, leaving 15 bases between them. The CDR3 runs to 14 residues.

This clone was counted once. This chain connects TRBV18 to TRBJ2-5; 11 positions match TRBD2. The germline CDR1 and CDR2 sequences are KGHSH and LQKENI. CDR3 length: 15 residues. Trimming removed 5 bases from V and 4 bases from J; junction bases left unmatched: 6. This CDR3 reads CASSSSLAGGETQYF. In DNA, the CDR3 is TGTGCCAGCTCATCCTCTCTAGCGGGGGGAGAGACCCAGTACTTC.

This sequence joins TRBV7-9 and TRBJ2-5; 8 nucleotides line up with TRBD1. The CDR3 extends over 15 amino acids. CDR1 is SEHNR, CDR2 FQNEAQ, per germline (reference sequence). The J segment lost 5 bases and the V segment lost 2 bases, leaving 7 bases of the junction unmatched. The CDR3 coding sequence is TGTGCCAGCAGCTTAAGTCAGGGGGCGATGGAGACCCAGTACTTC. Translating it yields CASSLSQGAMETQYF.

The chain couples TRBV7-8 to TRBJ1-2, with TRBD1 matching over 7 bases. Germline CDR1 reads SGHVS; CDR2 reads FQNEAQ. This CDR3 region has 13 residues. The trim removed 1 base at V and 4 bases at J, leaving 0 bases unmatched. The CDR3 nucleotides read TGTGCCAGCAGCTTAGGGACAGGCTATGGCTACACCTTC. It specifies CASSLGTGYGYTF.

This chain connects TRBV7-9 to TRBJ2-1; 9 bases line up with TRBD1. The length of the CDR3 is 13 residues. In germline, CDR1 is SEHNR, CDR2 FQNEAQ (reference sequence). Unmatched junction bases numbered 2, after V lost 7 bases and J lost 4 bases. The CDR3 nucleotides are TGTGCCAGCATGGGACAGGGTTACAATGAGCAGTTCTTC. It yields the protein CASMGQGYNEQFF.

This rearrangement joins TRBV4-2 to TRBJ1-4; D unclear. The V and J ends lost 1 base and 7 bases respectively, with 7 bases between them. CDR3 size: 13 residues. The germline V gene has CDR1 LGHNA and CDR2 YNFKEQ. This CDR3 is CASSQGWPEKLFF. In nucleotides, the CDR3 is TGTGCCAGCAGCCAAGGGTGGCCTGAAAAACTGTTTTTT.

V is TRBV5-5 and J is TRBJ1-1, with 8 bases lining up with TRBD1. The ends lost 0 bases at V and 3 bases at J; junction bases unmatched: 7. CDR1 and CDR2 from the germline V gene are SGHKS and YYEKEE (reference sequence). CDR3 size: 16 residues. The CDR3 region is CASSLGGGQEDTEAFF. The CDR3 DNA follows: TGTGCCAGCAGCTTGGGCGGGGGACAGGAGGACACTGAAGCTTTCTTT. The whole variable domain, remainder taken from reference TRBV5-5 and TRBJ1-1, is DAGVTQSPTHLIKTRGQQVTLRCSPISGHKSVSWYQQVLGQGPQFIFQYYEKEERGRGNFPDRFSARQFPNYSSELNVNALLLGDSALYLCASSLGGGQEDTEAFFGQGTRLTVV.

The chain has TRBV28 and TRBJ2-7; TRBD2 is a possible D gene (6 bases). This CDR3 comprises 13 residues. V lost 6 bases and J 5 bases, leaving 14 bases between the germline ends. The germline CDR1 and CDR2 sequences are MDHEN and SYDVKM. The CDR3 DNA sequence: TGTGCCAGCAGGATGGACGGACTAAACGAGCAGTACTTC. It yields the protein CASRMDGLNEQYF. The full variable domain, rest sourced from reference TRBV28 and TRBJ2-7, is DVKVTQSSRYLVKRTGEKVFLECVQDMDHENMFWYRQDPGLGLRLIYFSYDVKMKEKGDIPEGYSVSREKKERFSLILESASTNQTSMYLCASRMDGLNEQYFGPGTRLTVT.

The chain uses TRBV5-1 and TRBJ1-5; perhaps TRBD1 as D (6 bases). V lost 5 bases to trimming and J lost 2 bases, with 14 bases between them. This CDR3 contains 15 residues. The germline V gene has CDR1 SGHRS and CDR2 YFSETQ. In DNA form, the CDR3 reads TGCGCCAGCAGTGCCGTTCCAGGGGGCAATCAGCCCCAGCATTTT. It codes for CASSAVPGGNQPQHF.

V and J are TRBV7-9 and TRBJ2-7; a weak D match, TRBD1 (6 bases). The germline V and J ends were trimmed by 5 bases and 3 bases, with 11 bases remaining between them. CDR1 SEHNR and CDR2 FQNEAQ come from the germline V gene (reference sequence). The CDR3 is made up of 13 amino acids. In nucleotides, the CDR3 is TGTGCCAGCAGCCCCGGGACAAGCTACGAGCAGTACTTC. Its translation is CASSPGTSYEQYF.

The V gene is TRBV5-8, the J gene TRBJ2-6; 7 bases match TRBD1. Germline trimming cut 6 bases from V and 1 base from J; bases unmatched to any gene: 16. Germline V gene data show CDR1 as SGHTS and CDR2 as YDEGEE. The CDR3 totals 19 residues. The CDR3 region is CASTKTAAGGASGANVLTF. The CDR3 DNA follows: TGTGCCAGCACCAAGACGGCGGCAGGGGGAGCTTCTGGGGCCAACGTCCTGACTTTC.

The chain has TRBV25-1 and TRBJ1-6; D call uncertain. The V gene lost 3 bases and the J gene lost 6 bases, with 12 bases spanning the gap. Germline values: CDR1 MGHDK, CDR2 SYGVNS. The CDR3 runs to 15 residues. The CDR3 spells CASSDRGPSNSPLHF. The CDR3 nucleotides read TGTGCCAGCAGTGACCGCGGTCCGAGTAATTCACCCCTCCACTTT.

The genes are TRBV10-3 and TRBJ2-7; 9 bases fit TRBD1. The CDR3 is 14 residues long. The germline gives CDR1 ENHRY, CDR2 SYGVKD. J gave up 3 bases and V 6 bases, and 6 bases lay outside the gene matches. Here the CDR3 DNA reads TGTGCCATCAGGGACAGGGGCTCGTACTACGAGCAGTACTTC. Its translation: CAIRDRGSYYEQYF.

This chain connects TRBV19 to TRBJ1-5; no clear D gene. V lost 5 bases, J lost 2 bases, and 10 bases lay in between. This CDR3 has 14 amino acids. Germline values: CDR1 LNHDA, CDR2 SQIVND (reference sequence). DNA for the CDR3: TGTGCCAGTAGTGCGAACCCCGGCAATCAGCCCCAGCATTTT. It translates to CASSANPGNQPQHF.

The chain has TRBV5-6 and TRBJ2-7; 9 bases align to TRBD2. J gave up 2 bases and V 1 base, and 7 bases lay outside the gene matches. Germline CDR1 reads SGHDT; CDR2 reads YYEEEE. The CDR3 spans 16 residues. The CDR3 DNA reads TGTGCCAGCAGCTTGCCTCCGCGGGGGGGCCCCTACGAGCAGTACTTC. It encodes CASSLPPRGGPYEQYF. The whole variable domain, filled in from reference TRBV5-6 and TRBJ2-7, reads DAGVTQSPTHLIKTRGQQVTLRCSPKSGHDTVSWYQQALGQGPQFIFQYYEEEERQRGNFPDRFSGHQFPNYSSELNVNALLLGDSALYLCASSLPPRGGPYEQYFGPGTRLTVT.

The chain couples TRBV30 to TRBJ2-7; D possibly corresponds to TRBD1 (6 bases). V was cut by 6 bases and J by 0 bases, with 12 bases left in between. This CDR3 has 13 residues. Germline V lookup: CDR1 GTSNPN, CDR2 SVGIG (reference sequence). CDR3 coding DNA: TGTGCCTGTAACCGGGACATCTCCTACGAGCAGTACTTC. Protein sequence: CACNRDISYEQYF.

This clone was recorded only once. J is TRBJ1-1 and V is TRBV6-5; no definite D call. The CDR3 contains 15 residues. CDR1 MNHEY and CDR2 SVGAGI come from the germline V gene. V lost 2 bases and J lost 9, with 19 bases in between. The CDR3 loop reads CASSYQPTLGEQAFF. The CDR3 DNA sequence: TGTGCCAGCAGTTACCAGCCAACCCTCGGGGAACAAGCTTTCTTT.

The genes are TRBV11-2 and TRBJ2-3; TRBD1 aligns across 7 bases. The J segment lost 4 bases and the V segment lost 6 bases, leaving 4 bases of the junction unmatched. This CDR3 region has 13 residues. Germline CDR1 is SGHAT and CDR2 is FQNNGV. The CDR3 is CASSYRGADTQYF. CDR3 sequence (DNA): TGTGCCAGCAGTTACAGGGGAGCAGATACGCAGTATTTT.

The V gene is TRBV6-5, the J gene TRBJ2-1, with D maybe TRBD2 (6 bases). The CDR3 is made up of 13 amino acids. The V end was cut by 7 bases, the J end by 6 bases, with 13 bases between. Germline V lookup: CDR1 MNHEY, CDR2 SVGAGI. The CDR3 region is CASTQGGRNEQFF. The CDR3, as DNA: TGTGCCAGCACCCAAGGAGGGCGCAATGAGCAGTTCTTC.

The V and J genes are TRBV19 and TRBJ1-4; D possibly corresponds to TRBD1 (6 bases). The CDR3 covers 15 residues. V was cut by 1 base and J by 7 bases, with 13 bases left in between. CDR1 is LNHDA and CDR2 is SQIVND in the germline V gene (reference sequence). As DNA, the CDR3 is TGTGCCAGTAGTATAGTGAGGGGACAAAGTGAAAAACTGTTTTTT. This translates into CASSIVRGQSEKLFF. Supplemented by reference TRBV19 and TRBJ1-4, the full variable domain reads DGGITQSPKYLFRKEGQNVTLSCEQNLNHDAMYWYRQDPGQGLRLIYYSQIVNDFQKGDIAEGYSVSREKKESFPLTVTSAQKNPTAFYLCASSIVRGQSEKLFFGSGTQLSVL.

The chain has TRBV10-3 and TRBJ2-1; 14 bases line up with TRBD2. CDR3 size: 14 residues. Germline V CDR1 and CDR2: ENHRY, SYGVKD. With V trimmed by 7 bases and J by 9 bases, 5 bases remained unmatched. CDR3 sequence reads: CAITTSGGATEQFF. The CDR3 bases are TGTGCCATCACGACTAGCGGGGGGGCCACTGAGCAGTTCTTC.

In the case of this clone: Its ends do not fully match the called genes, so a read error is possible. The chain employs TRBV10-3 and TRBJ2-3; 10 bases align to TRBD2. Germline CDR1 ENHRY, CDR2 SYGVKD. This CDR3 region has 16 residues. CDR3 sequence reads: CAINERGGRSTDTQYF. The CDR3 DNA follows: TGTGCCATCAATGAGCGGGGGGGCCGTAGCACAGATACGCAGTATTTT.